Listed below are T cell receptor beta chains from one sample, sequenced in a study of shared clonotypes between healthy human individuals. The assay was immunoSEQ multiplex PCR, and TCRdb's table has in-frame clones only and misses some. The sample yields about 2.3 million clones, around 93% seen once. Sequencing used naive CD4+ T cells from PBMCs. These receptors were obtained from a man aged 18 to 29 in good health. Some clones in this sample may be carry-over from other donors' samples. The CDR3 runs from the conserved cysteine through the conserved F or W. D genes are given only for firm matches. Size values are once, few and many counts, or a class for expanded clones, and some rows have none.

J	D	V	size	DNA	CDR3
TRBJ2-2	.	TRBV5-4	.	TGTGCCAGCAGCTTCGGAGGGAGGACCAACACCGGGGAGCTGTTTTTT	CASSFGGRTNTGELFF
TRBJ2-1	.	TRBV5-1	.	TGCGCCAGCAGCTCTCCATGGAAGACCTACAATGAGCAGTTCTTC	CASSSPWKTYNEQFF
TRBJ2-1	TRBD1	TRBV4-1	.	TGCGCCAGCAGCCAAGATCGTCCGGACAGGGGGCTGGCGAGGCAGTTCTTC	CASSQDRPDRGLARQFF
TRBJ1-3	TRBD1	TRBV27	.	TGTGCCAGCAGTCAAGGGGGCGTCGGCACCATATATTTT	CASSQGGVGTIYF
TRBJ1-1	.	TRBV2	.	TGTGCCAGCAGGGGGGCGGGGTTGGCTTTCTTT	CASRGAGLAFF
TRBJ1-3	.	TRBV28	.	TGTGCCAGCAGTTCGTTAGGAAACACCATATATTTT	CASSSLGNTIYF
TRBJ1-2	TRBD1	TRBV6-5	.	TGTGCCAGCAGTTACCACGGACAGGACTATGGCTACACCTTC	CASSYHGQDYGYTF
TRBJ2-3	.	TRBV29-1	.	TGCAGCGTTGAAGGGTCAGACACAGATACGCAGTATTTT	CSVEGSDTDTQYF
TRBJ2-1	.	TRBV5-1	.	TGCGCCAGCAGCCTACAAGATGTTTACAATGAGCAGTTCTTC	CASSLQDVYNEQFF
TRBJ1-2	.	TRBV9	.	TGTGCCAGCAGCGCCCAACAGGGTTCTAACTATGGCTACACCTTC	CASSAQQGSNYGYTF
TRBJ2-7	.	TRBV13	.	TGTGCCAGCAGCCCACCCGGGGATTGGGGCCCAGGGGAGCAGTACTTC	CASSPPGDWGPGEQYF
TRBJ2-5	TRBD2	TRBV28	once	TGTGCCAGCAGTTTATTAACCGGGAGGGGAGAGACCCAGTACTTC	CASSLLTGRGETQYF
TRBJ2-2	.	TRBV6-5	.	TGTGCCAGCAGTTACTCCCGGACCACCGGGGAGCTGTTTTTT	CASSYSRTTGELFF
TRBJ2-5	.	TRBV14	.	TGTGCCAGTTCGACAGGCGACAGGTACCAAGAGACCCAGTACTTC	CASSTGDRYQETQYF
TRBJ2-1	TRBD2	TRBV5-1	.	TGCGCCAGCAGCTTGGTCGGACTAGCGGGAGGCGATGAGCAGTTCTTC	CASSLVGLAGGDEQFF
TRBJ2-2	TRBD2	TRBV7-3	.	TGTGCCAGCAGCGCATCTAGCGGAGTAACGAACACCGGGGAGCTGTTTTTT	CASSASSGVTNTGELFF
TRBJ2-7	TRBD1	TRBV15	.	TGTGCCACCAGCAGAGAACGGACAGGGGTATTCGAGCAGTACTTC	CATSRERTGVFEQYF
TRBJ2-7	TRBD1	TRBV5-4	.	TGTGCCAGCAGCTTGGCCCCGGGACAGGACGCGTACGAGCAGTACTTC	CASSLAPGQDAYEQYF
TRBJ2-1	TRBD2	TRBV30	.	TGTGCCTGGACAAAGCGGGAGGGGAACTACAATGAGCAGTTCTTC	CAWTKREGNYNEQFF
TRBJ1-4	TRBD1	TRBV10-3	.	TGTGCCATCAGTGAGGTGCAGGGGGCAACTAATGAAAAACTGTTTTTT	CAISEVQGATNEKLFF
TRBJ2-2	.	TRBV2	.	TGTGCCAGCAGCCGGGACACCTCGAACACCGGGGAGCTGTTTTTT	CASSRDTSNTGELFF
TRBJ1-5	.	TRBV19	.	TGTGCCAGTACCCCCGGGACTAATAGCAATCAGCCCCAGCATTTT	CASTPGTNSNQPQHF
TRBJ1-1	TRBD1	TRBV18	.	TGTGCCAGCTCATCGCAACAGGGGTCCAACACTGAAGCTTTCTTT	CASSSQQGSNTEAFF
TRBJ2-1	.	TRBV27	.	TGTGCCAGCAATCGGGCGGGATCCTCCTACAATGAGCAGTTCTTC	CASNRAGSSYNEQFF
TRBJ2-7	.	TRBV28	.	TGTGCCAGCAGTTTTTCCATAGGCGAGCAGTACTTC	CASSFSIGEQYF
TRBJ2-1	.	TRBV7-2	once	TGTGCCAGCAGCTCAGGGGGAGGGGCCTACAATGAGCAGTTCTTC	CASSSGGGAYNEQFF
TRBJ2-7	.	TRBV18	.	TGTGCCAGCTCACCTAGAGGGCAGGGGGGGATCTACGAGCAGTACTTC	CASSPRGQGGIYEQYF
TRBJ2-1	TRBD2	TRBV9	.	TGTGCCAGCAGCGTAGCTACGCAAGAGACTAGCTTTCCCTACAATGAGCAGTTCTTC	CASSVATQETSFPYNEQFF